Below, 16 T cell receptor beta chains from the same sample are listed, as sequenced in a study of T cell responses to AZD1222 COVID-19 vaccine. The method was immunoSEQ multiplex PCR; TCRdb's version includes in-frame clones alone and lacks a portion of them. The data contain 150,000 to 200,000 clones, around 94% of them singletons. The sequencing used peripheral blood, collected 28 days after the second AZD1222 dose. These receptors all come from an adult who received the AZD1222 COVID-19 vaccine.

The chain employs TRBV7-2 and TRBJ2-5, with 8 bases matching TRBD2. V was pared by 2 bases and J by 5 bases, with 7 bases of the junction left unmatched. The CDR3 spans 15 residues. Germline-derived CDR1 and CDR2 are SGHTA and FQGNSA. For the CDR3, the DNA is TGTGCCAGCAGCTTACGACCGGGACTAGAGGAGACCCAGTACTTC. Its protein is CASSLRPGLEETQYF.

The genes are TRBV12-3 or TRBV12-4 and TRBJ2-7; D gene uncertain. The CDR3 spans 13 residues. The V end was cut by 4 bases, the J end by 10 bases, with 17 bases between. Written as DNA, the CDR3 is TGTGCCAGCAGTTCTGGATCGGCTACGTATCAGTACTTC. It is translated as CASSSGSATYQYF.

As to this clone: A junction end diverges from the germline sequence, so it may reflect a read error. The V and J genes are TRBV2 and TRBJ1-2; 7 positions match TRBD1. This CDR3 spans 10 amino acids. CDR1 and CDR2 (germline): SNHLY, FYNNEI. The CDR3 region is CASSYTGDSF. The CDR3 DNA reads TGTGCCAGCAGTTACACAGGGGATTCCTTC. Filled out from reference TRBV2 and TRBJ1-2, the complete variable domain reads EPEVTQTPSHQVTQMGQEVILRCVPISNHLYFYWYRQILGQKVEFLVSFYNNEISEKSEIFDDQFSVERPDGSNFTLKIRSTKLEDSAMYFCASSYTGDSFGSGTRLTVV.

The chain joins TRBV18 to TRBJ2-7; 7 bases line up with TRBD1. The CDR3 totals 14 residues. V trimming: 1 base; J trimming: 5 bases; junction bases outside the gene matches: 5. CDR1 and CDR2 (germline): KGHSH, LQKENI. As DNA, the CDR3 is TGTGCCAGCTCACCACGGGACAGTTTCCACGAGCAGTACTTC. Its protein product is CASSPRDSFHEQYF.

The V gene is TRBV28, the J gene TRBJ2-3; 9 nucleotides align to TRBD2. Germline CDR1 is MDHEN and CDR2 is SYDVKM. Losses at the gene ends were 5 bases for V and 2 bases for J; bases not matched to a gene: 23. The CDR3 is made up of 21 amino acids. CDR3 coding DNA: TGTGCCAGCAGTATCATTACCCCGGGACCCATCCAGCGGGAGGTCACAGATACGCAGTATTTT. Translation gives CASSIITPGPIQREVTDTQYF.

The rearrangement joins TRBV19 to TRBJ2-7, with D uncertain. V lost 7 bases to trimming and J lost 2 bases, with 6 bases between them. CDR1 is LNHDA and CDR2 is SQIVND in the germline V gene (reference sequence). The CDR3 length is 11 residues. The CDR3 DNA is TGTGCCAGTATGGGGACCTACGAGCAGTACTTC. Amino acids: CASMGTYEQYF. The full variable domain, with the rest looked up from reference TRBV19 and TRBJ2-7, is DGGITQSPKYLFRKEGQNVTLSCEQNLNHDAMYWYRQDPGQGLRLIYYSQIVNDFQKGDIAEGYSVSREKKESFPLTVTSAQKNPTAFYLCASMGTYEQYFGPGTRLTVT.

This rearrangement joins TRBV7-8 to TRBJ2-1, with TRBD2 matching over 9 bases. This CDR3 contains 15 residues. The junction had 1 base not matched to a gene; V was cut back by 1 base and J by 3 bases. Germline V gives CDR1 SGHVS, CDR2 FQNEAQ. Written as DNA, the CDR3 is TGTGCCAGCAGCTTAGTAGCGGGGGACTACAATGAGCAGTTCTTC. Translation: CASSLVAGDYNEQFF.

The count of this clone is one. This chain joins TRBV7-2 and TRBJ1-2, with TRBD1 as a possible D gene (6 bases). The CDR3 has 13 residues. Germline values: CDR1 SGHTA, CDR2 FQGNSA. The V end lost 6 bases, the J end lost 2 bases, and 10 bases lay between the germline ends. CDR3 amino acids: CASSPGTNYGYTF. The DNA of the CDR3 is TGTGCCAGCAGTCCCGGGACAAACTATGGCTACACCTTC. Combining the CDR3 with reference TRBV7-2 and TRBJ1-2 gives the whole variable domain GAGVSQSPSNKVTEKGKDVELRCDPISGHTALYWYRQSLGQGLEFLIYFQGNSAPDKSGLPSDRFSAERTGGSVSTLTIQRTQQEDSAVYLCASSPGTNYGYTFGSGTRLTVV.

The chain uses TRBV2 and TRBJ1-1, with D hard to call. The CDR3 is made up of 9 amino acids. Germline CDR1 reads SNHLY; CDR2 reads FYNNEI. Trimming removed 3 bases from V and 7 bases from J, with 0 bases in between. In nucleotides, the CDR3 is TGTGCCAGCAGTGATGAAGCTTTCTTT. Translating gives CASSDEAFF.

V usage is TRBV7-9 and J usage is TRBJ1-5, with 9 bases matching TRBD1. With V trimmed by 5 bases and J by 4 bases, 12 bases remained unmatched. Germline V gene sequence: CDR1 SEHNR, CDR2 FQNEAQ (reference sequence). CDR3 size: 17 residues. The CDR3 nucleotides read TGTGCCAGCAGCACCGCCTCGGTACAGGGGGCGAATCAGCCCCAGCATTTT. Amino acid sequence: CASSTASVQGANQPQHF.

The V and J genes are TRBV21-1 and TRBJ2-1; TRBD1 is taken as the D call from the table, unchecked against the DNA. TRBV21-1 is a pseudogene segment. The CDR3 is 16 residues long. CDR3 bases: TGTGCCAGCAGCAAAGGGGGACAGGGAAACGGCAATGAGCAGTTCTTC. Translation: CASSKGGQGNGNEQFF.

The CDR3 protein is CASSSIGNWETQYF. The CDR3 coding sequence is TGTGCCAGCAGCTCGATAGGGAATTGGGAGACCCAGTACTTC. The genes are TRBV7-7 and TRBJ2-5, with D unresolved. Germline loops: CDR1 SSHAT, CDR2 FNYEAQ (reference sequence). The CDR3 contains 14 residues. The germline V and J ends were trimmed by 4 bases and 5 bases, with 14 bases remaining between them.

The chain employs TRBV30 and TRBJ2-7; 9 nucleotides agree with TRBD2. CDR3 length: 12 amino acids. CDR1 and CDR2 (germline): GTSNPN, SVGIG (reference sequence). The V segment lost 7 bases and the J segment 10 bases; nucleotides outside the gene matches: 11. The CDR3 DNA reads TGTGCCTCCGGAGCTAGCGGGACCGAACAGTACTTC. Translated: CASGASGTEQYF.

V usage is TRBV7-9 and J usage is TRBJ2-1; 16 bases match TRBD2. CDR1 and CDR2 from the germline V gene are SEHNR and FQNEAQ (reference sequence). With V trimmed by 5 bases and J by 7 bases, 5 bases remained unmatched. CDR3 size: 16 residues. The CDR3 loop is CASSAEGLAGGNEQFF. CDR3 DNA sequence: TGTGCCAGCAGCGCTGAGGGACTAGCGGGAGGGAATGAGCAGTTCTTC.

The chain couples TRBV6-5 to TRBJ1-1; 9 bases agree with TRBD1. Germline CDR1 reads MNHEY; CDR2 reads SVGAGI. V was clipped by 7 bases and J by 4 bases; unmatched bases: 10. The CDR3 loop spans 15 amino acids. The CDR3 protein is CASTIEGTGSTEAFF. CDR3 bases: TGTGCCAGCACTATCGAAGGGACAGGGAGCACTGAAGCTTTCTTT.

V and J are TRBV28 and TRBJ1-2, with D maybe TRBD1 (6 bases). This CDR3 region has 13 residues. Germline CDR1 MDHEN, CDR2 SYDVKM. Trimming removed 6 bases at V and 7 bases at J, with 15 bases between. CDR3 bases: TGTGCCAGCAGCCAGGGACAAATTTTTGGCTACACCTTC. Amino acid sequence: CASSQGQIFGYTF.